This T cell receptor beta chain was found in a study of Ad26.COV2.S vaccination and SARS-CoV-2 variants (dated by TCRdb to the early 2020s). Looking at the study overall: Donors in the vaccine arm were drawn from COV1001, a phase I-IIa trial of Ad26.COV2.S in healthy adults that was multicentre, randomized, double-blind and placebo-controlled. TCRbeta repertoire sequencing served as the tool for gauging how specific and how broad the SARS-CoV-2-reactive T cell receptors were following Ad26.COV2.S vaccination. Ad26.COV2.S was administered intramuscularly at a dose of 5x10^10 or 1x10^11 viral particles, either as one shot or as two shots given 56 days apart. Trial participants were randomized into five groups of five, in which low-dose or high-dose Ad26.COV2.S was given once or twice, or placebo was given on both occasions. Investigators did not know the trial group allocation while performing experiments and assessing outcomes. A total of 32 samples were included in the TCR-sequenced set, comprising roughly 19 Ad26.COV2.S vaccine recipients, 5 placebo recipients and 8 SARS-CoV-2 convalescent individuals. The full study reports these points: The authors noted that the TCR breadth and depth analyses may have underestimated total T cell responses. Higher spike-specific TCR breadth was observed in Ad26.COV2.S recipients than in placebo recipients (P = 0.0014). Non-spike TCR breadth was comparable between vaccine and placebo recipients, consistent with the vaccine containing only spike. After vaccination, spike-specific CD8+ and CD4+ T cell responses were reported to show substantial breadth. The study was not powered for comparison of responses between vaccine doses or regimens.

The immunoSEQ Assay was used to sequence TCRbeta CDR3 regions. After extraction, genomic DNA underwent amplification by bias-controlled multiplex PCR, followed by high-throughput sequencing. On the study's bioinformatics: Collapsing and filtering of sequences were performed to quantify the absolute abundance of each unique TCRbeta CDR3 region. T cell fraction was estimated by normalizing TCRbeta template counts to usable DNA, which was measured by amplifying reference genes present in all nucleated cells. Repertoire TCRs were annotated as SARS-CoV-2-specific by exact matching of V gene, CDR3 amino acid sequence and J gene to a known reactive TCR set. The reference SARS-CoV-2 TCR set was obtained from MIRA and was filtered for enrichment in COVID-19-positive ImmuneCODE repertoires, whereby public or cross-reactive TCRs were removed. Based on the MIRA antigens, annotated TCRs were further analysed at the level of specific ORF or position within ORF. Breadth was defined as annotated unique rearrangements over total unique productive rearrangements; depth was the summed frequency of those rearrangements. Two-sided Wilcoxon rank-sum tests were used to compare TCR breadth between groups. Imported from immuneACCESS, the table was reduced by TCRdb to in-frame sequences with V and J called. These copies leave out some clones; in studies compared against another copy, an unresolved V gene accounts for under half, and the cause of the remainder is not known. V, J and clone size are taken as reported in that table, and D and trimming were inferred from the DNA itself. The sample table records 350,000 to 450,000 clones; 83% of these occur just once. The leading ten clones occupy just under 7.5% of the sample.

Per the publication, the treatment or condition label means: some 20 received Ad26.COV2.S at low or high dose, single or two shots; 5 received placebo; per-sample allocation not given. Repertoires of vaccine and placebo recipients were sequenced from samples taken on day 63 after the first injection. In Cohort 1b, about two dozen adults aged 18-55 years were enrolled at a single site in Boston, USA, between 29 July and 7 August 2020. Ad26.COV2.S consisted of a replication-incompetent adenovirus type 26 vector by which a prefusion-stabilized SARS-CoV-2 spike protein from the original Wuhan strain was expressed. About this clone: No cognate antigen has been identified for it. The sample holds no much larger clone one base away, and base qualities are not on file.

This TCR was sampled from a person between 18 and 65 years old who received the Ad26.COV2.S COVID-19 vaccine or a placebo. The sample in question was peripheral blood, obtained in a trial of Ad26.COV2.S vaccine versus placebo.

The CDR3 sequence is CASSLADEAHTQYF. The DNA reads as follows: TGCGCCAGCAGCTTGGCCGATGAGGCCCATACGCAGTATTTT. The chain employs TRBV5-1 and TRBJ2-3; the D gene assignment is ambiguous. Sequences SGHRS (CDR1) and YFSETQ (CDR2) are obtained from the germline V gene. The junction carries 12 bases between V and J, which are trimmed by 0 bases and 7 bases respectively. The CDR3 measures 14 amino acids from cysteine to phenylalanine. The retained sequence is limited to the CDR3, 42 bases, with the frame set at the first base.